This T cell receptor beta chain was captured in a study of shared clonotypes between healthy human individuals. Study context: Each donor's CD8 memory used one plate, CD8 naive two, each CD4 subset three.

The CDR3 extends over 15 amino acids. Per the germline V gene, CDR1 is MNHEY and CDR2 is SMNVEV (reference sequence). V gave up 8 bases and J gave up 5 bases; unmatched junction bases: 11. The naive CD8 subset, CD45RO-negative cells positively selected for CCR7, excluded terminally differentiated effector memory CD45RA+ cells. This clone appeared once. Assay runs were performed at deep level. Original processing methods: ImmunoSEQ only sent back junction sequences with no quality scores, so filtering was done differently. Sequenced by immunoSEQ multiplex PCR; TCRdb stores in-frame clones only, minus some. From that table come the V and J calls and clone size; the DNA was used to work out D and trimming. Altogether millions of clones are present, 85% to 95% being singletons, with the ten largest covering 1% to 1.3%.

Input material: naive CD8+ T cells sorted from blood. This chain joins TRBV27 and TRBJ2-7, with 11 bases identical to TRBD1. The sequence came from a man aged 18-30 years in good health. The DNA of the CDR3 is TGTGCCAGCGGGGAGATTGGACAGGGGGCTCACGAGCAGTACTTC. As protein: CASGEIGQGAHEQYF.